The rows below give T cell receptor beta chains drawn from one sample of a study of response to subunit inactivated influenza vaccine. TCRdb itself ran the RT-PCR reads through MiXCR, one entry per CDR3 protein. This table holds hundreds of thousands of distinct CDR3 sequences, approximately 12% found once. The specimen was PBMCs from blood, collected on the day of vaccination. Every receptor here comes from a middle-aged man who received an inactivated influenza vaccine. The CDR3 runs from the conserved cysteine through the conserved F or W. D genes are given only for firm matches. For some rows the clone size is stated as once, few or many, or as a class when expanded; others skip it.

clone_size | j_call | d_call | v_call | cdr3_aa | cdr3_nt
. | TRBJ2-1 | TRBD1 | TRBV24-1 | CATSDLQGGKQGINEQFF | TGTGCCACCAGTGATTTGCAAGGAGGCAAACAGGGGATCAATGAGCAGTTCTTC
. | TRBJ2-7 | . | TRBV20-1 | CSARIRGYEQYF | TGCAGTGCTCGAATTAGAGGGTACGAGCAGTACTTC
many | TRBJ1-3 | . | TRBV7-2 | CASSAHNSGNTIYF | TGTGCCAGCAGCGCACACAACTCTGGAAACACCATATATTTT
. | TRBJ1-2 | . | TRBV9 | CASSVVGTPHGYTF | TGTGCCAGCAGCGTAGTGGGGACCCCACATGGCTACACCTTC
many | TRBJ2-1 | . | TRBV20-1 | CSADKYNEQFF | TGCAGTGCTGATAAGTACAATGAGCAGTTCTTC
. | TRBJ1-2 | . | TRBV11-2 | CASSLVVGTNYGYTF | TGTGCCAGCAGCTTAGTGGTAGGGACTAACTATGGCTACACCTTC
. | TRBJ1-1 | . | TRBV5-6 | CASSQAGRLNTEAFF | TGTGCCAGCAGCCAGGCCGGGAGACTGAACACTGAAGCTTTCTTT
few | TRBJ2-1 | TRBD2 | TRBV4-3 | CASSQDKASGTYNEQFF | TGCGCCAGCAGCCAAGATAAGGCTAGCGGAACCTACAATGAGCAGTTCTTC
. | TRBJ1-5 | . | TRBV6-2/TRBV6-3 | CASSTRGYNQPQHF | TGTGCCAGCAGTACCCGGGGGTACAATCAGCCCCAGCATTTT
many | TRBJ2-1 | TRBD2 | TRBV5-1 | CASSSTTSGDEQFF | TGCGCCAGCAGCTCAACGACTAGCGGTGATGAGCAGTTCTTC
. | TRBJ1-1 | TRBD1 | TRBV10-2 | CASSERDRGTSNTEAFF | TGCGCCAGCAGTGAGCGGGACAGGGGGACTTCGAACACTGAAGCTTTCTTT
few | TRBJ2-7 | . | TRBV27 | CASGFFLGPGPHEQYF | TGTGCCAGCGGATTTTTTTTGGGTCCCGGCCCCCACGAGCAGTACTTC
many | TRBJ2-1 | TRBD1 | TRBV6-2/TRBV6-3 | CASSRAGQGGNEQFF | TGTGCCAGCAGCCGGGCGGGACAGGGGGGCAATGAGCAGTTCTTC
. | TRBJ2-6 | TRBD2 | TRBV3-1 | CASSQVLAGGLGANVLTF | TGTGCCAGCAGCCAAGTCCTAGCGGGGGGGCTTGGGGCCAACGTCCTGACTTTC
. | TRBJ2-5 | TRBD1 | TRBV5-1 | CASSLTGTGGGETQYF | TGCGCCAGCAGCTTAACCGGGACAGGGGGTGGAGAGACCCAGTACTTC
. | TRBJ2-2 | TRBD1 | TRBV20-1 | CSALTGGPNTGELFF | TGCAGTGCTCTCACAGGGGGCCCGAACACCGGGGAGCTGTTTTTT
few | TRBJ2-7 | . | TRBV6-1 | CASSPALLSYEQYF | TGTGCCAGCAGTCCCGCATTACTCTCCTACGAGCAGTACTTC
few | TRBJ1-5 | . | TRBV20-1 | CSARDWAGNQPQHF | TGCAGTGCTAGAGATTGGGCAGGCAATCAGCCCCAGCATTTT
few | TRBJ2-1 | TRBD2 | TRBV29-1 | CSFWTSLTVGYNEQFF | TGCAGCTTCTGGACTAGCTTGACGGTCGGGTACAATGAGCAGTTCTTC
few | TRBJ1-1 | . | TRBV12-3/TRBV12-4 | CASSPGRQNTEAFF | TGTGCCAGCAGCCCCGGAAGACAGAACACTGAAGCTTTCTTT